Listed below are T cell receptor beta chains from one sample, sequenced in a study of T cell repertoires in cytomegalovirus infection. For these TCRs, the target antigens are not known. TCRdb reanalysed the reads using MiXCR and keeps one entry per CDR3 protein. The sample consists of 830,000 or so distinct CDR3 sequences, about 33% of them appearing once. Sequencing used cultured CD8+ T cells from PBMCs, obtained from culture after CMV antigen stimulation. Receptor source: a human donor in good health (CMV status not recorded). Some clones in this sample may be carry-over from other donors' samples. CDR3s include the opening cysteine and the closing phenylalanine or tryptophan. Each record gives: D gene, J gene, V gene, CDR3 length, clone size, CDR3 protein, CDR3 DNA. A D gene is named only where the DNA matches it firmly. Size tells how often a clone was seen (once, few, many) or the class of an expanded clone, and some rows leave it out.

d_call: NA; j_call: TRBJ2-3; v_call: TRBV7-2; cdr3_length: 15; clone_size: many; cdr3_aa: CASSSEALSTDTQYF; cdr3_nt: TGTGCCAGCAGCTCAGAAGCGCTTAGCACAGATACGCAGTATTTT
d_call: TRBD1; j_call: TRBJ2-7; v_call: TRBV27; cdr3_length: 14; clone_size: few; cdr3_aa: CASSLQGVAYEQYF; cdr3_nt: TGTGCCAGCAGTTTACAGGGGGTCGCCTACGAGCAGTACTTC
d_call: NA; j_call: TRBJ2-6; v_call: TRBV6-1; cdr3_length: 16; clone_size: few; cdr3_aa: CASSLSTLRGANVLTF; cdr3_nt: TGTGCCAGCAGCCTTTCTACCTTGAGGGGGGCCAACGTCCTGACTTTC
d_call: NA; j_call: TRBJ1-4; v_call: TRBV10-2; cdr3_length: 13; clone_size: NA; cdr3_aa: CASGAGGGDKLFF; cdr3_nt: TGCGCCAGCGGGGCTGGGGGAGGAGATAAACTGTTTTTT
d_call: TRBD2; j_call: TRBJ2-2; v_call: TRBV9; cdr3_length: 16; clone_size: few; cdr3_aa: CASSATGTRSTGELFF; cdr3_nt: TGTGCCAGCAGCGCAACCGGGACTAGAAGCACCGGGGAGCTGTTTTTT
d_call: TRBD2; j_call: TRBJ2-5; v_call: TRBV13; cdr3_length: 15; clone_size: few; cdr3_aa: CASSPGPGGIETQYF; cdr3_nt: TGTGCCAGCAGCCCCGGGCCCGGGGGGATCGAGACCCAGTACTTC
d_call: NA; j_call: TRBJ2-1; v_call: TRBV5-5; cdr3_length: 15; clone_size: few; cdr3_aa: CASRSGGGFYNEQFF; cdr3_nt: TGTGCCAGCAGGAGTGGAGGGGGTTTCTACAATGAGCAGTTCTTC
d_call: NA; j_call: TRBJ2-7; v_call: TRBV27; cdr3_length: 12; clone_size: few; cdr3_aa: CASSYNVGEQYF; cdr3_nt: TGTGCCAGCAGTTATAACGTTGGGGAACAGTACTTC
d_call: NA; j_call: TRBJ1-1; v_call: TRBV6-1; cdr3_length: 13; clone_size: few; cdr3_aa: CASSELWGTEAFF; cdr3_nt: TGTGCCAGCAGTGAATTGTGGGGAACTGAAGCTTTCTTT
d_call: NA; j_call: TRBJ2-5; v_call: TRBV27; cdr3_length: 14; clone_size: NA; cdr3_aa: CASNSGQYQETQYF; cdr3_nt: TGTGCCAGCAACTCGGGGCAGTACCAAGAGACCCAGTACTTC
d_call: TRBD1; j_call: TRBJ2-5; v_call: TRBV7-9; cdr3_length: 15; clone_size: many; cdr3_aa: CASSWRDRGLETQYF; cdr3_nt: TGTGCCAGCAGCTGGCGGGACAGGGGGCTAGAGACCCAGTACTTC
d_call: NA; j_call: TRBJ2-3; v_call: TRBV27; cdr3_length: 16; clone_size: NA; cdr3_aa: CASSLVRARGTDTQYF; cdr3_nt: TGTGCCAGCAGTTTAGTAAGGGCTAGGGGCACAGATACGCAGTATTTT
d_call: NA; j_call: TRBJ2-2; v_call: TRBV29-1; cdr3_length: 12; clone_size: few; cdr3_aa: CSVEDEGGELFF; cdr3_nt: TGCAGCGTTGAAGACGAGGGCGGGGAGCTGTTTTTT
d_call: NA; j_call: TRBJ2-2; v_call: TRBV19; cdr3_length: 12; clone_size: NA; cdr3_aa: CASSWGPGELFF; cdr3_nt: TGTGCCAGTAGTTGGGGACCCGGGGAGCTGTTTTTT
d_call: NA; j_call: TRBJ1-1; v_call: TRBV4-1; cdr3_length: 13; clone_size: NA; cdr3_aa: CANSQEQNTEAFF; cdr3_nt: TGCGCCAACAGCCAAGAGCAGAACACTGAAGCTTTCTTT
d_call: NA; j_call: TRBJ2-7; v_call: TRBV13; cdr3_length: 18; clone_size: NA; cdr3_aa: CASSLLSGRSTNSYEQYF; cdr3_nt: TGTGCCAGCAGCTTATTGTCGGGTCGCTCGACGAATTCCTACGAGCAGTACTTC
d_call: TRBD1; j_call: TRBJ2-1; v_call: TRBV27; cdr3_length: 14; clone_size: few; cdr3_aa: CASSRTGFYNEQFF; cdr3_nt: TGTGCCAGCAGCAGGACAGGGTTTTACAATGAGCAGTTCTTC
d_call: TRBD1; j_call: TRBJ1-6; v_call: TRBV7-2; cdr3_length: 16; clone_size: many; cdr3_aa: CASSLNTGAHNSPLHF; cdr3_nt: TGTGCCAGCAGCTTAAATACAGGGGCCCATAATTCACCCCTCCACTTT
d_call: NA; j_call: TRBJ2-3; v_call: TRBV4-1; cdr3_length: 14; clone_size: NA; cdr3_aa: CASSQAGDTDTQYF; cdr3_nt: TGCGCCAGCAGCCAAGCCGGGGACACAGATACGCAGTATTTT
d_call: TRBD2; j_call: TRBJ2-3; v_call: TRBV4-1; cdr3_length: 17; clone_size: NA; cdr3_aa: CASSQIEVAGNTDTQYF; cdr3_nt: TGCGCCAGCAGCCAAATAGAGGTAGCGGGGAATACAGATACGCAGTATTTT
d_call: NA; j_call: TRBJ2-1; v_call: TRBV7-8; cdr3_length: 15; clone_size: few; cdr3_aa: CASSFYRIRDPEQFF; cdr3_nt: TGTGCCAGCAGCTTTTACAGGATTAGGGATCCTGAGCAGTTCTTC
d_call: TRBD1; j_call: TRBJ1-2; v_call: TRBV12-5; cdr3_length: 17; clone_size: NA; cdr3_aa: CASGFTPTTGERYGYTF; cdr3_nt: TGTGCTAGTGGTTTCACCCCGACGACAGGGGAAAGGTATGGCTACACCTTC
d_call: TRBD1; j_call: TRBJ1-3; v_call: TRBV12-3/TRBV12-4; cdr3_length: 19; clone_size: NA; cdr3_aa: CASSFQVLRDRGFGNTIYF; cdr3_nt: TGTGCCAGCAGTTTTCAGGTCCTCCGGGACAGGGGATTCGGAAACACCATATATTTT
d_call: NA; j_call: TRBJ2-7; v_call: TRBV3-1; cdr3_length: 13; clone_size: NA; cdr3_aa: CASSFFGAYEQYF; cdr3_nt: TGTGCCAGCAGCTTCTTTGGGGCCTACGAGCAGTACTTC
d_call: NA; j_call: TRBJ1-2; v_call: TRBV9; cdr3_length: 16; clone_size: NA; cdr3_aa: CASSTSLEGNRDGYTF; cdr3_nt: TGTGCCAGCAGCACTAGCTTGGAGGGAAATAGGGATGGCTACACCTTC